The 2 T cell receptor beta chains presented below share a single source sample, sequenced in a study of chemoradiotherapy in HPV16-positive cancers. Produced via immunoSEQ multiplex PCR; TCRdb's table is partial and in-frame only. This sample has around 13,000 clones; approximately 77% occur once, and the top ten carry 1.4%. This sample was obtained from a patient who underwent chemoradiotherapy. The source is a human donor with HPV-associated anogenital cancer.

The chain joins TRBV19 to TRBJ2-1; D not resolved. The ends were cut back, 3 bases at V and 7 bases at J, with 19 bases in the middle. The CDR3 is 16 amino acids. Germline CDR1 LNHDA, CDR2 SQIVND (reference sequence). CDR3 bases: TGTGCCAGTAGTATGGTGCTGTTACAGCTTCAGAATGAGCAGTTCTTC. It specifies CASSMVLLQLQNEQFF.

The V and J genes are TRBV7-2 and TRBJ2-2, with 10 positions matching TRBD1. From germline, CDR1 is SGHTA and CDR2 FQGNSA. This CDR3 has 14 residues. V was clipped by 4 bases and J by 7 bases; unmatched bases: 3. The CDR3 nucleotides read TGTGCCAGCAGCTCGACAGGGGGCATCGGGGAGCTGTTTTTT. It specifies CASSSTGGIGELFF.